This entry is about one TCR beta chain. What it recognizes is unknown. The sample is drawn from a study of post-analysis software for immune sequencing data. Study-wide background: Disease trajectories encompassed relapsing-remitting, secondary progressive and progressive-relapsing multiple sclerosis.

Study-wide findings and caveats: In patients, TRBV5-6, TRBV5-1 and TRBV20-1 belonged to roughly 5 TRBV segments found more frequently than in controls. Strong co-clustering by F measure was evident for samples that had been prepared in the same batch. Diversity measured as normalized Chao1 was significantly lower in multiple sclerosis patients than in controls.

The TCR beta cDNA libraries contained unique molecular identifiers. Researchers reported a few hundred thousand cDNA molecules coming from about 0.98 to 11 million T cells. Using its own MiXCR run on the PCR reads, TCRdb lists one record per CDR3 protein. The sample holds approximately 260,000 distinct CDR3 sequences; about 38% are singletons and the top ten take 4% to 6%. The length of the CDR3 is 16 residues. Germline-derived CDR1 and CDR2 are LGHDT and YNNKEL (reference sequence). Trimming at V came to 5 bases and at J to 5 bases, leaving 7 bases not matched to a gene. The source of this sequence is a girl aged 5-17 years with multiple sclerosis. Material: blood. The V and J genes are TRBV3-1 and TRBJ2-2, with TRBD2 matching 11 bases. Here the CDR3 reads CASSFGTSGSTGELFF. CDR3 sequence (DNA): TGTGCCAGCAGCTTCGGGACTAGCGGATCTACCGGGGAGCTGTTTTTT.